This T cell receptor (beta chain) stems from a study of blood T cells in healthy people across ages. Whole-study results and caveats: The study found more naive CD4+ cells and higher diversity in long-lived than aged donors.

Primed by a sample-barcoded 5' primer and a J-beta primer mix, a second PCR proceeded for roughly 6 to 12 cycles. TCRdb passed the 5' RACE reads through MiXCR, listing each CDR3 protein once. The table has more than 1,000,000 distinct CDR3 sequences, approximately 25% seen once. This clonotype was counted between two and nine times. The antigen is undetermined. This sample also appeared in a second study, on T cells of mothers and their children. That work contributes: Roughly 6 children, together with their three healthy Caucasian mothers, made up the donors. Mothers yielded over 10 million CDR3 reads, children 2.5 million to 3.5 million each. Unrelated mother-child pairs always had slightly, but never significantly, lower normalized overlap than related pairs.

Source material: blood. The TCR originated in a girl aged 2-10 years in good health.

The chain's CDR3 is CASSTGQGRNEQYF. In nucleotides, the CDR3 is TGTGCCAGCTCCACGGGACAGGGAAGGAACGAGCAGTACTTC. The chain links TRBV6-1 to TRBJ2-5; 9 positions agree with TRBD1. The J call may be incorrect, as the DNA end agrees better with TRBJ2-7. Germline V lookup: CDR1 MNHNS, CDR2 SASEGT. The CDR3 loop spans 14 amino acids.